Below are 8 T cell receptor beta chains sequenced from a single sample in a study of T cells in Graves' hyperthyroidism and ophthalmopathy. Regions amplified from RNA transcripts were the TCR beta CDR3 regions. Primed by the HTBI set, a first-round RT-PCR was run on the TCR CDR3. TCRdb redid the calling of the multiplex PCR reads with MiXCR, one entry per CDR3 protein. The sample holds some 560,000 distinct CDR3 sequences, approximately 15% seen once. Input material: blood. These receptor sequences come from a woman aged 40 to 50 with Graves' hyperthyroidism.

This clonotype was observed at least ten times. The CDR3 sequence is CASSTMGSYEQYF. CDR3 coding DNA: TGTGCCAGCAGCACCATGGGGTCCTACGAGCAGTACTTC. The V call is TRBV5-5, the J call TRBJ2-7; the D is unclear. The CDR3 consists of 13 residues. V shed 4 bases and J shed 1 base, with 9 bases lying between them. Looked up from germline, CDR1 is SGHKS and CDR2 is YYEKEE (reference sequence). Supplemented by reference TRBV5-5 and TRBJ2-7, the full variable domain reads DAGVTQSPTHLIKTRGQQVTLRCSPISGHKSVSWYQQVLGQGPQFIFQYYEKEERGRGNFPDRFSARQFPNYSSELNVNALLLGDSALYLCASSTMGSYEQYFGPGTRLTVT.

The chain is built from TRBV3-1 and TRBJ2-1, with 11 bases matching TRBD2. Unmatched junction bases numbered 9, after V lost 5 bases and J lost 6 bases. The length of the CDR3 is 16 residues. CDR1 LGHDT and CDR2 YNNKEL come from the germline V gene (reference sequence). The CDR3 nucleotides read TGTGCCAGCAGCATATCCGGGACTAGCGGTCTCAATGAGCAGTTCTTC. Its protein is CASSISGTSGLNEQFF.

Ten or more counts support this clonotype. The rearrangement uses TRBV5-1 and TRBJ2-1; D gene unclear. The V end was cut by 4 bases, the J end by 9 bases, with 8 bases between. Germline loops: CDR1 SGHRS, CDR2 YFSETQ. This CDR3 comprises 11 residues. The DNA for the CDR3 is TGCGCCAGCAGCCTCGTCGGTGAGCAGTTCTTC. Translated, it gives CASSLVGEQFF.

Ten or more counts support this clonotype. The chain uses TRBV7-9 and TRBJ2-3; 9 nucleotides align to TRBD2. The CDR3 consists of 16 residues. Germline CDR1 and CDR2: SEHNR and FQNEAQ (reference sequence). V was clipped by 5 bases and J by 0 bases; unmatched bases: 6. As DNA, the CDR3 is TGTGCCAGCAGCCCGACGACTAGCGGTAGCACAGATACGCAGTATTTT. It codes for CASSPTTSGSTDTQYF.

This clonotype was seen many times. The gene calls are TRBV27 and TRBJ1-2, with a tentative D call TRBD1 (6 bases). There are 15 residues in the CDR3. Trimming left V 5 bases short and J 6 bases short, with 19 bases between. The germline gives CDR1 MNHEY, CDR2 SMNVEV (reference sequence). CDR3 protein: CASSPRQAWGDGYTF. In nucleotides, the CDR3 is TGTGCCAGCAGTCCTAGACAGGCCTGGGGAGATGGCTACACCTTC.

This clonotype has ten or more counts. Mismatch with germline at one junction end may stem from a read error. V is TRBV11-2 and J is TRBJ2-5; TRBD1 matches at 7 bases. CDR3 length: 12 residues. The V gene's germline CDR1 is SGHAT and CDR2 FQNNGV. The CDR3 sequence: CTSRGQIETQYF. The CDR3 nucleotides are TGTACCAGCAGGGGACAGATTGAGACCCAGTACTTC.

In DNA, the CDR3 is TGTGCCAGCAGCCAATGGGCGGGAGGACGGGAGCAGTTCTTC. This translates into CASSQWAGGREQFF. This chain links TRBV14 with TRBJ2-1, with TRBD2 matching 8 bases. V dropped 2 bases and J dropped 10; count of bases not matched to a gene: 7. This CDR3 contains 14 residues. CDR1 SGHDN and CDR2 FVKESK come from the germline V gene.

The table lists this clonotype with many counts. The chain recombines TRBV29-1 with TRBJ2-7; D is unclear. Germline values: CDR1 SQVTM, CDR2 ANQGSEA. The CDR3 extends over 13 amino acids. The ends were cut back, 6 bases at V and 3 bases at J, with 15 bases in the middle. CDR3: CSVRVGKSYEQYF. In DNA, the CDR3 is TGCAGCGTGCGCGTAGGTAAGAGCTACGAGCAGTACTTC.